The clone carrying this TCR beta chain appeared a single time. Its antigen is as yet unknown. This sample is drawn from a study of T cells after yellow fever vaccination. Overall study context: Fractions of limited cellularity were prepared by means of SMART-Seq v4 Ultra Low Input. Findings and caveats of the study: Contamination by abundant bulk-population clonotypes could be present in FACS-sorted repertoires.

In TCRdb, the 5' RACE reads were re-called with MiXCR into one record per CDR3 protein. The repertoire holds 340,000 or so distinct CDR3 sequences, with around 12% as singletons. There are 15 residues in the CDR3. The germline gives CDR1 LNHDA, CDR2 SQIVND (reference sequence). The V gene lost 3 bases and the J gene lost 2 bases, with 13 bases spanning the gap. The starting material was CD4+ T cells sorted from PBMCs, obtained 15 days after the yellow fever booster vaccination. The gene calls are TRBV19 and TRBJ2-5, with D perhaps TRBD1 (6 bases). The sequence was collected from a man between 18 and 29 years old who received the YFV17D yellow fever vaccine. The CDR3 nucleotides are TGTGCCAGTAGTATGACCGGGACACAACAAGAGACCCAGTACTTC. Translating gives CASSMTGTQQETQYF.